This entry is about one T cell receptor beta chain. The sample belongs to a study of blood T cells in healthy people across ages. Alongside a J-beta primer mix, a sample-barcoded 5' primer served in a second PCR lasting about 7 to 12 cycles. TCRdb re-analysed the 5' RACE reads in MiXCR, keeping a single row per CDR3 protein. Here the sample spans 1.5 million to 1.9 million distinct CDR3 sequences, 35% to 45% being singletons. CDR1 and CDR2 from the germline V gene are WSHSY and SAAADI. The V and J ends lost 6 bases and 6 bases respectively, with 18 bases between them. This CDR3 spans 15 amino acids. Material for sequencing was blood. The rearrangement uses TRBV10-2 and TRBJ2-1; D possibly corresponds to TRBD2 (5 bases). The sequence derives from a woman aged 18-35 years in good health. The CDR3 sequence is CASRKQIKDFNEQFF. The CDR3 DNA sequence: TGCGCCAGCAGGAAGCAGATAAAGGACTTCAATGAGCAGTTCTTC.